These 13 T cell receptor beta chains were sequenced from one sample in a study of T cells in Graves' hyperthyroidism and ophthalmopathy. What was amplified from RNA transcripts were TCR beta CDR3 regions. Using the HTBI primer set, a first-round RT-PCR was run on the TCR CDR3. Each CDR3 protein gets one entry after TCRdb re-called the multiplex PCR reads with MiXCR. The sample holds approximately 710,000 distinct CDR3 sequences, around 15% seen once. Sequences were obtained from blood. The receptors shown here come from a man aged 45-65 years with Graves' hyperthyroidism.

V usage is TRBV5-1 and J usage is TRBJ2-4; 10 nucleotides line up with TRBD2. There are 16 residues in the CDR3. The V segment lost 3 bases and the J segment 6 bases; nucleotides outside the gene matches: 9. The germline V gene has CDR1 SGHRS and CDR2 YFSETQ. The CDR3 coding sequence is TGCGCCAGCAGCTCACCCGGGACTAGCGATGGAAACATTCAGTACTTC. This encodes CASSSPGTSDGNIQYF. Looking up the rest from reference TRBV5-1 and TRBJ2-4 gives the full variable domain: KAGVTQTPRYLIKTRGQQVTLSCSPISGHRSVSWYQQTPGQGLQFLFEYFSETQRNKGNFPGRFSGRQFSNSRSEMNVSTLELGDSALYLCASSSPGTSDGNIQYFGAGTRLSVL.

This clonotype was detected only a few times. CDR3 in DNA: TGTGCCAGCAGCCAAGAGGTGAGCGGGACGGCAGATACGCAGTATTTT. Translation: CASSQEVSGTADTQYF. The chain has TRBV4-2 and TRBJ2-3, with 7 bases that match TRBD2. The trim removed 0 bases at V and 4 bases at J, leaving 7 bases unmatched. Per the germline V gene, CDR1 is LGHNA and CDR2 is YNFKEQ. The CDR3 is 16 amino acids.

Concerning this clonotype itself: A clone one base away is much larger, so this may be a read error. The rearrangement uses TRBV20-1 and TRBJ2-1; the match to TRBD2 covers 11 bases. This CDR3 region has 16 residues. CDR1 and CDR2 (germline): DFQATT, SNEGSKA (reference sequence). CDR3: CSASNSGRAAYNDQFF. In DNA, the CDR3 is TGCAGTGCTAGCAATAGCGGGAGGGCCGCCTACAATGACCAGTTCTTC.

This clonotype was seen a handful of times. The chain uses TRBV3-1 and TRBJ2-2, with 12 bases identical to TRBD2. Trimming at V came to 5 bases and at J to 4 bases, leaving 14 bases not matched to a gene. The germline V gene has CDR1 LGHDT and CDR2 YNNKEL (reference sequence). This CDR3 has 19 residues. The CDR3 sequence: CASSNVGLAGGPGTGELFF. CDR3 nucleotide sequence: TGTGCCAGCAGCAACGTGGGCCTAGCGGGAGGGCCAGGCACCGGGGAGCTGTTTTTT. The full variable domain, rest sourced from reference TRBV3-1 and TRBJ2-2, is DTAVSQTPKYLVTQMGNDKSIKCEQNLGHDTMYWYKQDSKKFLKIMFSYNNKELIINETVPNRFSPKSPDKAHLNLHINSLELGDSAVYFCASSNVGLAGGPGTGELFFGEGSRLTVL.

The rearrangement links TRBV5-5 to TRBJ1-1; D is unclear. This CDR3 spans 16 amino acids. V lost 0 bases and J 3 bases, leaving 15 bases between the germline ends. Germline lookup yields CDR1 SGHKS and CDR2 YYEKEE (reference sequence). The CDR3 coding sequence is TGTGCCAGCAGCTTGGCCTTCGGCTTTGGGGACACTGAAGCTTTCTTT. Its translation is CASSLAFGFGDTEAFF. The variable domain in full, with the rest retrieved from reference TRBV5-5 and TRBJ1-1, is DAGVTQSPTHLIKTRGQQVTLRCSPISGHKSVSWYQQVLGQGPQFIFQYYEKEERGRGNFPDRFSARQFPNYSSELNVNALLLGDSALYLCASSLAFGFGDTEAFFGQGTRLTVV.

The chain recombines TRBV20-1 with TRBJ1-3; D is uncertain. Trimming left V 1 base short and J 8 bases short, with 30 bases between. This CDR3 comprises 19 residues. Looked up from germline, CDR1 is DFQATT and CDR2 is SNEGSKA (reference sequence). CDR3 nucleotides: TGCAGTGCTAGAGCGGGGTTACCCGACGGCAGTTCCTACGGAGACACCATATATTTT. Translated, it gives CSARAGLPDGSSYGDTIYF.

This clonotype was counted ten times or more. V is TRBV7-9 and J is TRBJ2-3; 13 bases align to TRBD2. CDR1 SEHNR and CDR2 FQNEAQ come from the germline V gene (reference sequence). There are 16 residues in the CDR3. The V segment lost 4 bases and the J segment 6 bases; nucleotides outside the gene matches: 7. CDR3 sequence (DNA): TGTGCCAGCAGCTCCGGACTAGCGGGAGTGAGGGATACGCAGTATTTT. The encoded protein is CASSSGLAGVRDTQYF.

Turning to this clonotype: Since a much larger clone is just one base distant, this may be a read error. The rearrangement links TRBV7-9 to TRBJ2-7; no firm D call. This CDR3 has 14 amino acids. CDR1 SEHNR and CDR2 FQNEAQ come from the germline V gene (reference sequence). Written as DNA, the CDR3 is TGTGCCGGCAGCTCCCCCCCGGGTGACTACGAGCAGTACTTC. Protein sequence: CAGSSPPGDYEQYF.

This CDR3 is CASSPGQGVDWRNEQFF. CDR3 DNA: TGTGCCAGCAGCCCCGGACAGGGGGTGGATTGGCGCAATGAGCAGTTCTTC. The genes are TRBV27 and TRBJ2-1; TRBD1 matches 10 bases. CDR1 is MNHEY and CDR2 is SMNVEV in the germline V gene (reference sequence). The CDR3 has 17 residues. The ends lost 6 bases at V and 6 bases at J; junction bases unmatched: 14.

This clonotype came up many times. This chain connects TRBV10-3 to TRBJ1-1; TRBD1 matches 9 bases. This CDR3 has 17 amino acids. The V gene end was trimmed by 1 base and the J gene end by 2 bases; junction bases not matched to a gene: 8. The germline V gene encodes CDR1 ENHRY and CDR2 SYGVKD. CDR3 region: CAISEWTGATANTEAFF. DNA for the CDR3: TGTGCCATCAGTGAGTGGACAGGGGCGACCGCCAACACTGAAGCTTTCTTT.

This clonotype was seen a few times. The gene calls are TRBV2 and TRBJ1-2, with 9 bases matching TRBD1. CDR1 SNHLY and CDR2 FYNNEI come from the germline V gene. V shed 6 bases, J shed 6 bases, and the junction held 8 bases outside the gene matches. This CDR3 region has 14 residues. CDR3: CASSNHRGQDGYTF. DNA of the CDR3: TGTGCCAGCAGCAACCACAGGGGGCAGGATGGCTACACCTTC.

This chain links TRBV6-5 with TRBJ1-3; D ambiguous. Germline V gene lookup returns CDR1 MNHEY and CDR2 SVGAGI. The CDR3 contains 16 residues. Trimming shortened V by 4 bases and J by 0 bases, and 13 bases separated the two germline ends. CDR3 amino acids: CASSSSGWSSGNTIYF. In nucleotides, the CDR3 is TGTGCCAGCAGTTCCTCGGGATGGAGCTCTGGAAACACCATATATTTT.

The V call is TRBV18, the J call TRBJ2-3, with TRBD1 matching 11 bases. The CDR3 length is 16 residues. With 8 bases clipped from V and 3 bases from J, the junction kept 10 bases outside the gene matches. Germline CDR1 and CDR2: KGHSH and LQKENI. The CDR3 reads CASRGAGTGGTDTQYF. The CDR3 coding sequence is TGTGCCAGCAGAGGTGCCGGGACAGGGGGTACAGATACGCAGTATTTT.